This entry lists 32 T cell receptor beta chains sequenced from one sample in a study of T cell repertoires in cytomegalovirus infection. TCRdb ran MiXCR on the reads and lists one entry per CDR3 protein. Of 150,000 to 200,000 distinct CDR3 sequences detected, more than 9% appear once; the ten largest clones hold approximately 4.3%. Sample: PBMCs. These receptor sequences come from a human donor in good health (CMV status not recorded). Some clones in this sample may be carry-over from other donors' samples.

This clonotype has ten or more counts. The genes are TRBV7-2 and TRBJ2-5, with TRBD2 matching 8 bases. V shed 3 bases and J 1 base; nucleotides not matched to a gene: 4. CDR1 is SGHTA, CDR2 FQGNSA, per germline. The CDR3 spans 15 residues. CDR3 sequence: CASSLQLAAQETQYF. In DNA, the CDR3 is TGTGCCAGCAGCTTGCAACTAGCGGCCCAAGAGACCCAGTACTTC.

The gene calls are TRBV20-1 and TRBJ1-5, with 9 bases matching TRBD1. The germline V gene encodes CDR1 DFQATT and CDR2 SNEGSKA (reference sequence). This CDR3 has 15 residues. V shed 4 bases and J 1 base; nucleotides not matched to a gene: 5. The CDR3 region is CSATQTGGSNQPQHF. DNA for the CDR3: TGCAGTGCTACGCAGACAGGGGGGAGCAATCAGCCCCAGCATTTT.

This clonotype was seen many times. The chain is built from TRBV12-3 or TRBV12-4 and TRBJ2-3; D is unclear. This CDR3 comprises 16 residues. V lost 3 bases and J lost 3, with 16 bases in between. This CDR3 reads CASSFSLVRTTDTQYF. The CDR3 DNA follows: TGTGCCAGCAGTTTTTCCCTAGTAAGAACAACAGATACGCAGTATTTT.

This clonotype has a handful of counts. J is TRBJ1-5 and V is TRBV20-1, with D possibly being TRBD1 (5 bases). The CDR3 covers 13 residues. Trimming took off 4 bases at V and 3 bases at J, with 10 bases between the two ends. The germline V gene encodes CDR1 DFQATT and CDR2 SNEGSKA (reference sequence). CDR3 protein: CSATQGNNQPQHF. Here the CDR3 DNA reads TGCAGTGCTACTCAGGGAAACAATCAGCCCCAGCATTTT.

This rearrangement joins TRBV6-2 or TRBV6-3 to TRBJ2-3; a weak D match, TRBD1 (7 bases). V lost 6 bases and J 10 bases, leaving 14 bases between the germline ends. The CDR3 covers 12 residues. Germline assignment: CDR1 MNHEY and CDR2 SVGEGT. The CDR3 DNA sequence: TGTGCCAGCAGAGCCAGGGGGACTTCGCAGTATTTT. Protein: CASRARGTSQYF.

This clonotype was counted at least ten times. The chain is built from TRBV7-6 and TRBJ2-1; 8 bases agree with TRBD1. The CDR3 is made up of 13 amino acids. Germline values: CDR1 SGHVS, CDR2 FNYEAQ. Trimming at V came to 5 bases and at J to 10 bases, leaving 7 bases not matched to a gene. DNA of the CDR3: TGTGCCAGCAGCCTAACAGGGGGTAAAGAGCAGTTCTTC. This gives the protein CASSLTGGKEQFF.

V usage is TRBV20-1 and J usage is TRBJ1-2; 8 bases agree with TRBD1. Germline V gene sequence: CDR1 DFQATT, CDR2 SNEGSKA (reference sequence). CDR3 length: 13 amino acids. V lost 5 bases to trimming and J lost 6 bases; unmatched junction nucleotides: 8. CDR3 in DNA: TGCAGTGCTTACGCCCAGGGGGCGCATGGCTACACCTTC. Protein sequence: CSAYAQGAHGYTF.

CDR3 protein: CASSLDPGLGNTGELFF. The DNA of the CDR3 is TGTGCCAGCAGCTTAGATCCGGGACTAGGAAACACCGGGGAGCTGTTTTTT. The V and J genes are TRBV11-3 and TRBJ2-2, with 8 nucleotides matching TRBD2. V gave up 0 bases and J gave up 2 bases; unmatched junction bases: 5. The CDR3 consists of 17 residues. The germline V gene has CDR1 SGHNT and CDR2 YENEEA. The full variable domain, rest sourced from reference TRBV11-3 and TRBJ2-2, is EAGVVQSPRYKIIEKKQPVAFWCNPISGHNTLYWYLQNLGQGPELLIRYENEEAVDDSQLPKDRFSAERLKGVDSTLKIQPAELGDSAVYLCASSLDPGLGNTGELFFGEGSRLTVL.

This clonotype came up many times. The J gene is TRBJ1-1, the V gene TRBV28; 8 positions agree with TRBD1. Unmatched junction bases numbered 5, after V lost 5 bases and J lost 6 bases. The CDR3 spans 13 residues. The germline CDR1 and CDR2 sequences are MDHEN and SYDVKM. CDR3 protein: CASSTRQGSEAFF. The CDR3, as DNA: TGTGCCAGCAGTACCCGACAGGGGTCTGAAGCTTTCTTT.

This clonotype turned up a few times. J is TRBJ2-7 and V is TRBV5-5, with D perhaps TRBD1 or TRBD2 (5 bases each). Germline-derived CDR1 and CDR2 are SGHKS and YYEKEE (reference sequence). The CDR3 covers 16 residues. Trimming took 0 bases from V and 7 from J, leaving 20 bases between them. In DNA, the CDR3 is TGTGCCAGCAGCTTGGACGGGGCTGCAGGACCGTGGGAGCAGTACTTC. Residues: CASSLDGAAGPWEQYF.

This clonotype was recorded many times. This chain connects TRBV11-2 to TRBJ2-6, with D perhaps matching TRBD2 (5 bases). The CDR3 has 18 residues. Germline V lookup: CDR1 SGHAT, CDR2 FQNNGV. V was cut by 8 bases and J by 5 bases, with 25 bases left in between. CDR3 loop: CASPRNLGSPSWANVLTF. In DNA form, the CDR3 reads TGTGCCAGCCCCCGGAACTTGGGGAGTCCTTCTTGGGCCAACGTCCTGACTTTC.

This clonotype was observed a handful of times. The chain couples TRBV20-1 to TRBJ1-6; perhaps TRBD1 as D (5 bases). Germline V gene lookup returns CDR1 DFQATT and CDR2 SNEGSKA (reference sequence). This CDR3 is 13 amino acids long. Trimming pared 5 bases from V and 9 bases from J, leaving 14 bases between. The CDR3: CSAYIGVGSPLHF. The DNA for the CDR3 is TGCAGTGCTTACATAGGGGTCGGTTCACCCCTCCACTTT.

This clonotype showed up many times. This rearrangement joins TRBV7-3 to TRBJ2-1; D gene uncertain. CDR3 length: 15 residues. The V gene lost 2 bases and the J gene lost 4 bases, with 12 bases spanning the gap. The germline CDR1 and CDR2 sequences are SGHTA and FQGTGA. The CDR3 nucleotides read TGTGCCAGCAGCTTACTAGGATTCAGTTACAATGAGCAGTTCTTC. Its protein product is CASSLLGFSYNEQFF.

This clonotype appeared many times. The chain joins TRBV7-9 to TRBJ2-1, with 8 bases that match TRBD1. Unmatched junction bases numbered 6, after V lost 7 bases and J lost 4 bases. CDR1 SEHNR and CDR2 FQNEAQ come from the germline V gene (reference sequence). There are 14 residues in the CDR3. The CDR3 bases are TGTGCCAGCATGTTACAGGGGGGATACAATGAGCAGTTCTTC. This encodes CASMLQGGYNEQFF.

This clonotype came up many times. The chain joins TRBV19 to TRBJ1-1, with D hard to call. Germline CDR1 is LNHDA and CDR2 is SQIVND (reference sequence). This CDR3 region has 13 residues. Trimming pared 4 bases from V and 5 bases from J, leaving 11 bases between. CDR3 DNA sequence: TGTGCCAGTAGTAACCAATACAGTACTGAAGCTTTCTTT. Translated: CASSNQYSTEAFF.

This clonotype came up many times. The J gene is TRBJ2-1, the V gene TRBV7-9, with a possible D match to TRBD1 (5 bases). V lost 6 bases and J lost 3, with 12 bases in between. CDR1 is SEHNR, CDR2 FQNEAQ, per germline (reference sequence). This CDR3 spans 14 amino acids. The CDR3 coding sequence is TGTGCCAGCAGTCAAGAGCAGGGCTACAATGAGCAGTTCTTC. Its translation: CASSQEQGYNEQFF.

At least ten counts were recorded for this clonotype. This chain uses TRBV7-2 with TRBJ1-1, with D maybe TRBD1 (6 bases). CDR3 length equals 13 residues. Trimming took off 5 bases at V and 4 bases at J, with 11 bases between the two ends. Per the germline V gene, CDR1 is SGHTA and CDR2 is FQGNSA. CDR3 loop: CASSQQGGTEAFF. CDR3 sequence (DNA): TGTGCCAGCAGCCAACAGGGAGGCACTGAAGCTTTCTTT.

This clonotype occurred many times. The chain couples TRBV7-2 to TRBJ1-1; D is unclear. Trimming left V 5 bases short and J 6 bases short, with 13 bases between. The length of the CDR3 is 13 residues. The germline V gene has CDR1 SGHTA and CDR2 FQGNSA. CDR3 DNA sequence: TGTGCCAGCAGCCCTAGCGTGGGCTCTGAAGCTTTCTTT. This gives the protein CASSPSVGSEAFF.

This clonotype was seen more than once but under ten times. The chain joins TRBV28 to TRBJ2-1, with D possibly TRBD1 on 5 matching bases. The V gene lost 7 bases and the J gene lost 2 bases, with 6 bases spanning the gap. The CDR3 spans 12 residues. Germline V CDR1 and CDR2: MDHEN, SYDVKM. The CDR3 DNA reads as TGTGCCAGCACAGGGCCCTACAATGAGCAGTTCTTC. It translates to CASTGPYNEQFF.

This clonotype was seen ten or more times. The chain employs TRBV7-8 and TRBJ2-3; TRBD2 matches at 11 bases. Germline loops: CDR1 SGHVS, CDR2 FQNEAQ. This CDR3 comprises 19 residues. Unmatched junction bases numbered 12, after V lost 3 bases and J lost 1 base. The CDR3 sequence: CASSLTRRLAGGGTDTQYF. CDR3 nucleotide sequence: TGTGCCAGCAGCTTGACTAGAAGGCTAGCGGGGGGAGGCACAGATACGCAGTATTTT.

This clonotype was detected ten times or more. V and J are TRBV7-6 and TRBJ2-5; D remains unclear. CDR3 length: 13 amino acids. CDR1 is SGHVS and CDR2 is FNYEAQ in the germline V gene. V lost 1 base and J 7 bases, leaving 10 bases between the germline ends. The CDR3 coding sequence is TGTGCCAGCAGCTTAGACACCACGGGGACCCAGTACTTC. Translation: CASSLDTTGTQYF.

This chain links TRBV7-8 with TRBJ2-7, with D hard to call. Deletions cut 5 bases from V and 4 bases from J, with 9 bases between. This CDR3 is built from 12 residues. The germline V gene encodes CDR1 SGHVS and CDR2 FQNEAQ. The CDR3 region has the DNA TGTGCCAGCAGCCAGGCCCGATACGAGCAGTACTTC. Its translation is CASSQARYEQYF. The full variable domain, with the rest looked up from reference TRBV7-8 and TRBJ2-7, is GAGVSQSPRYKVAKRGQDVALRCDPISGHVSLFWYQQALGQGPEFLTYFQNEAQLDKSGLPSDRFFAERPEGSVSTLKIQRTQQEDSAVYLCASSQARYEQYFGPGTRLTVT.

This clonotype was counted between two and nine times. The CDR3 reads CATSRTGTGYEQYF. CDR3 coding DNA: TGTGCCACCAGCAGGACCGGGACAGGGTACGAGCAGTACTTC. The rearrangement uses TRBV15 and TRBJ2-7, with 9 bases matching TRBD1. Germline V gene data show CDR1 as LNHNV and CDR2 as YYDKDF (reference sequence). J lost 4 bases, V lost 3 bases, and 4 bases had no gene match. The CDR3 is made up of 14 amino acids.

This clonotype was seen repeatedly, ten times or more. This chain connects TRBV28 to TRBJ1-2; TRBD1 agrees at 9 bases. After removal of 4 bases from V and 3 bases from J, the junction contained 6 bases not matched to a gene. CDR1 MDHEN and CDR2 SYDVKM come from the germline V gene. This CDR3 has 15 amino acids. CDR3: CASSSGTGWDYGYTF. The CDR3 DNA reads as TGTGCCAGCAGTTCCGGGACAGGGTGGGACTATGGCTACACCTTC.

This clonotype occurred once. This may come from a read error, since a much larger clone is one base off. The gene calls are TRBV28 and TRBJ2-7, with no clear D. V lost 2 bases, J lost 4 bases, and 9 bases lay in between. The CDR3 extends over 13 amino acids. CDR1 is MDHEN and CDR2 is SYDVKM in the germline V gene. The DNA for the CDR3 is TGTGCCAGCAGTTTAGGGGTAGGGTACGAGCAGTACTTC. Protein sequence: CASSLGVGYEQYF. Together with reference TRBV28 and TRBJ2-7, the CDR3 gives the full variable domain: DVKVTQSSRYLVKRTGEKVFLECVQDMDHENMFWYRQDPGLGLRLIYFSYDVKMKEKGDIPEGYSVSREKKERFSLILESASTNQTSMYLCASSLGVGYEQYFGPGTRLTVT.

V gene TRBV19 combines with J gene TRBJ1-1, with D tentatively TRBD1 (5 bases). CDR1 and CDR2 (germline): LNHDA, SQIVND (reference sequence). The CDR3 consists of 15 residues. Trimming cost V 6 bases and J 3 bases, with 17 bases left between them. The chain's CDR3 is CASSIRPGADTEAFF. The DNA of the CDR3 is TGTGCCAGTAGCATTAGGCCCGGGGCGGACACTGAAGCTTTCTTT. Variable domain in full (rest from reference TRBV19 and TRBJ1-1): DGGITQSPKYLFRKEGQNVTLSCEQNLNHDAMYWYRQDPGQGLRLIYYSQIVNDFQKGDIAEGYSVSREKKESFPLTVTSAQKNPTAFYLCASSIRPGADTEAFFGQGTRLTVV.

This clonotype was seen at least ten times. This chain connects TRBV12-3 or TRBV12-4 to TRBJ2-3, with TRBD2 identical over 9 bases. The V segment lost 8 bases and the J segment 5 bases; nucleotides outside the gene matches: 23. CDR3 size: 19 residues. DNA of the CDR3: TGTGCCAGCGCCAACAATCGTCGGGGACTAGCCAGGGGATTAGATACGCAGTATTTT. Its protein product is CASANNRRGLARGLDTQYF.

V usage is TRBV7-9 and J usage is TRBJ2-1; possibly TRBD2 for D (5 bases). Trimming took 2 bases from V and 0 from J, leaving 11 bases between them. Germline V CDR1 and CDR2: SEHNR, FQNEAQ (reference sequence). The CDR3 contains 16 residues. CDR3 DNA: TGTGCCAGCAGCTTAATACCGAGCGGCTCCTACAATGAGCAGTTCTTC. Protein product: CASSLIPSGSYNEQFF. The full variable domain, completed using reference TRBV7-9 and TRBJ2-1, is DTGVSQNPRHKITKRGQNVTFRCDPISEHNRLYWYRQTLGQGPEFLTYFQNEAQLEKSRLLSDRFSAERPKGSFSTLEIQRTEQGDSAMYLCASSLIPSGSYNEQFFGPGTRLTVL.

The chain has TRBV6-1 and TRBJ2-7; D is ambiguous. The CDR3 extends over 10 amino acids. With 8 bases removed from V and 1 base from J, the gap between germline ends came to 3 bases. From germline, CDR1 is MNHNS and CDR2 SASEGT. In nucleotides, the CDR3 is TGTGCCAGCGGGTCCTACGAGCAGTACTTC. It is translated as CASGSYEQYF.

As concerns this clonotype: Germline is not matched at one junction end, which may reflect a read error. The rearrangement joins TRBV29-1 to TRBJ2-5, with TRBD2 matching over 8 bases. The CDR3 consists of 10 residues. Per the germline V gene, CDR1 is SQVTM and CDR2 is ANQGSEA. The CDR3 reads CSVTSGSPDF. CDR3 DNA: TGCAGCGTGACCAGCGGGAGCCCCGACTTC.

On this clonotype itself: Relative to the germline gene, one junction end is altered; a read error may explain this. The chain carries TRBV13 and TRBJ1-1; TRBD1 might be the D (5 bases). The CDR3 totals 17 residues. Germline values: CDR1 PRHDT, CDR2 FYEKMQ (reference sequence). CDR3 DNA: TGTGCCAGCAGCCTAGGTCTAGGGACGACCATGAACACTGAAGCTTTCTTT. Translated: CASSLGLGTTMNTEAFF.

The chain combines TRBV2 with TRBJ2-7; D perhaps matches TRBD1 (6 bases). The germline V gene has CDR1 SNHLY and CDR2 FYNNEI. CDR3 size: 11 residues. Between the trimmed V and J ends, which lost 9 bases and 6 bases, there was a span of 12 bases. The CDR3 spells CARGTRGEQYF. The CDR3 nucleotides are TGTGCCAGGGGGACACGCGGCGAGCAGTACTTC. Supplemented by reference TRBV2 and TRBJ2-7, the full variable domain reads EPEVTQTPSHQVTQMGQEVILRCVPISNHLYFYWYRQILGQKVEFLVSFYNNEISEKSEIFDDQFSVERPDGSNFTLKIRSTKLEDSAMYFCARGTRGEQYFGPGTRLTVT.